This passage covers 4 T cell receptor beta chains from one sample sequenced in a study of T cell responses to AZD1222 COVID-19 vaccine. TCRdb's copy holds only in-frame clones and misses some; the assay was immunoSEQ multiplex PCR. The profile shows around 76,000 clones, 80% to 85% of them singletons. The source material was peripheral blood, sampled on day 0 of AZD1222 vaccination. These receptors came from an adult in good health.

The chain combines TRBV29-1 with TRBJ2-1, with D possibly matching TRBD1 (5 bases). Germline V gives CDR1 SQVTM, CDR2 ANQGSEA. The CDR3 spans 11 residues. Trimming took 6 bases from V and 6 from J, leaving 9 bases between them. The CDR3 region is CSVETVNEQFF. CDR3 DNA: TGCAGCGTAGAGACAGTCAATGAGCAGTTCTTC.

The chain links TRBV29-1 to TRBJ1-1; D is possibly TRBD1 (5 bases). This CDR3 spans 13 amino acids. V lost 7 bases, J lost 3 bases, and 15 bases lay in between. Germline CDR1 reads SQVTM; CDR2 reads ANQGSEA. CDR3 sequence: CSAAGQGDTEAFF. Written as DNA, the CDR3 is TGCAGCGCGGCCGGTCAAGGGGACACTGAAGCTTTCTTT.

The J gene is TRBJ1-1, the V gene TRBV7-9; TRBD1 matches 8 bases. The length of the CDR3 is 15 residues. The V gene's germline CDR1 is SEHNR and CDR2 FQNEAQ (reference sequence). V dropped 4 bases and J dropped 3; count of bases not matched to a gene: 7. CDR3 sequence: CASSSGQGQDTEAFF. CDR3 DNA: TGTGCCAGCAGCTCCGGACAGGGCCAGGACACTGAAGCTTTCTTT.

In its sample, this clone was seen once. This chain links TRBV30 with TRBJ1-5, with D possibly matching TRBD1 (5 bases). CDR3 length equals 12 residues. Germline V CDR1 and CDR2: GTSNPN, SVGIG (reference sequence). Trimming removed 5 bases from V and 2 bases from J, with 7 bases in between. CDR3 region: CAWGDGNQPQHF. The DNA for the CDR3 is TGTGCCTGGGGGGACGGCAATCAGCCCCAGCATTTT.